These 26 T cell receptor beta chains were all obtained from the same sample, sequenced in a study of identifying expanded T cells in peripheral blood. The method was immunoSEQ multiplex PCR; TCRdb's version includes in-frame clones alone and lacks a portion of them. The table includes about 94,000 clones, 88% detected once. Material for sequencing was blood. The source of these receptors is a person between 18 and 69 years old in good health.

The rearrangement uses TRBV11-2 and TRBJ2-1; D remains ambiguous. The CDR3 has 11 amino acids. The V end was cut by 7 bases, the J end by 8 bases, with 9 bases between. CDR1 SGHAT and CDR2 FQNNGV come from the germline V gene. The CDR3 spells CASTQGHEQFF. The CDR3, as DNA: TGTGCCAGCACCCAAGGCCATGAGCAGTTCTTC. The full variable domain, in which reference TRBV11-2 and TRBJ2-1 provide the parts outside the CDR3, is EAGVAQSPRYKIIEKRQSVAFWCNPISGHATLYWYQQILGQGPKLLIQFQNNGVVDDSQLPKDRFSAERLKGVDSTLKIQPAKLEDSAVYLCASTQGHEQFFGPGTRLTVL.

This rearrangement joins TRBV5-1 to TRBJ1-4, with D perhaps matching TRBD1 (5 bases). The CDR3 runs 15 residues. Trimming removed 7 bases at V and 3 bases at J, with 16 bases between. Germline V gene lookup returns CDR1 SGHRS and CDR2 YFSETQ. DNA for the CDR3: TGCGCCAGCTCCTACAGGCCCAACTCTAATGAAAAACTGTTTTTT. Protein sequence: CASSYRPNSNEKLFF.

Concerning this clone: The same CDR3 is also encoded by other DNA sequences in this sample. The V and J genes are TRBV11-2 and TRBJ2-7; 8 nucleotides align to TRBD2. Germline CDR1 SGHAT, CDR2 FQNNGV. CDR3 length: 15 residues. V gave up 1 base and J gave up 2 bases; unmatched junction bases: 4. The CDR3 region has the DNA TGTGCCAGCAGCTTAGGCGGGGGGCCCGCCTACGAGCAGTACTTC. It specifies CASSLGGGPAYEQYF.

In DNA, the CDR3 is TGTGCCAGCAGCGCGACAGGGAGCTCCTACAATGAGCAGTTCTTC. Protein sequence: CASSATGSSYNEQFF. This sequence joins TRBV9 and TRBJ2-1, with 7 bases matching TRBD1. CDR3 length: 15 amino acids. V was clipped by 3 bases and J by 0 bases; unmatched bases: 3. CDR1 is SGDLS, CDR2 YYNGEE, per germline.

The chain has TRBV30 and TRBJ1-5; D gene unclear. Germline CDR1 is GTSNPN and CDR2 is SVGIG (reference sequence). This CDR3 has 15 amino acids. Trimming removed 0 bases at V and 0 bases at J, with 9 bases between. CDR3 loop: CAWSVQRASNQPQHF. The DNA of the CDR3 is TGTGCCTGGAGTGTACAGCGAGCTAGCAATCAGCCCCAGCATTTT.

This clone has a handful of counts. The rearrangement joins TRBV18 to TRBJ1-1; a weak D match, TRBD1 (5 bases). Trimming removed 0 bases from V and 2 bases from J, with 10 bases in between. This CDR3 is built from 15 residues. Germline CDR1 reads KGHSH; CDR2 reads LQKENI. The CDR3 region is CASSPPPGDNTEAFF. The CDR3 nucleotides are TGTGCCAGCTCACCACCACCGGGGGACAACACTGAAGCTTTCTTT.

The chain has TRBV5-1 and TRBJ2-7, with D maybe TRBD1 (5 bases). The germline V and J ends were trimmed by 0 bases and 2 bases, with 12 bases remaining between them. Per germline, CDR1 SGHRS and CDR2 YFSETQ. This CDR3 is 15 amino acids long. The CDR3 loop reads CASSLAQAPPYEQYF. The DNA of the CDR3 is TGCGCCAGCAGCTTGGCACAGGCCCCCCCCTACGAGCAGTACTTC. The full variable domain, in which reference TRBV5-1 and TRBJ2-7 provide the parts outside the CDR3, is KAGVTQTPRYLIKTRGQQVTLSCSPISGHRSVSWYQQTPGQGLQFLFEYFSETQRNKGNFPGRFSGRQFSNSRSEMNVSTLELGDSALYLCASSLAQAPPYEQYFGPGTRLTVT.

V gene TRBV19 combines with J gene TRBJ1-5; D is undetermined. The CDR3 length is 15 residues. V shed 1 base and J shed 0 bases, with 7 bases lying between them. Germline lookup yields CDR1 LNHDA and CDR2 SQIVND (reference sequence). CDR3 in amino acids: CASSIVSNSNQPQHF. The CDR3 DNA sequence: TGTGCCAGTAGTATAGTCAGCAATAGCAATCAGCCCCAGCATTTT.

The CDR3 DNA follows: TGCGCCAGCAGCCAAGATGGGGACCCAAAGAAGAACAATGAGCAGTTCTTC. It yields the protein CASSQDGDPKKNNEQFF. The rearrangement links TRBV4-1 to TRBJ2-1; D may correspond to TRBD1 or TRBD2 (5 bases each). This CDR3 is 17 amino acids long. The V and J ends lost 0 bases and 5 bases respectively, with 17 bases between them. Germline lookup yields CDR1 MGHRA and CDR2 YSYEKL.

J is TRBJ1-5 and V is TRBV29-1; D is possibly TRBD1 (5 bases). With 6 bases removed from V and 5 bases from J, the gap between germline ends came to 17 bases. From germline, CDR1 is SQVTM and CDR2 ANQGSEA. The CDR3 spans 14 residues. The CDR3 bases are TGCAGCGTCCAACTCACTCAGGGAGATCAGCCCCAGCATTTT. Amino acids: CSVQLTQGDQPQHF.

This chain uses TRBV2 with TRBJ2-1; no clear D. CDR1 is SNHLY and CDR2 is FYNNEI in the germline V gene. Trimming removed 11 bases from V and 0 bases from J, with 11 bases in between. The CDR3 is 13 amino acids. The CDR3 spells CAGRLSSYNEQFF. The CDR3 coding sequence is TGTGCCGGTAGATTAAGCTCCTACAATGAGCAGTTCTTC.

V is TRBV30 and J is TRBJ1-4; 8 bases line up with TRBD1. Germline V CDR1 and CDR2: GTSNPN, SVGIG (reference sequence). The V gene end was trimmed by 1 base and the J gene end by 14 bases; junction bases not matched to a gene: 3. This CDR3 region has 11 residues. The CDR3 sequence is CAWSGGQALFF. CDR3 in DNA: TGTGCCTGGAGTGGGGGACAGGCGCTGTTTTTT.

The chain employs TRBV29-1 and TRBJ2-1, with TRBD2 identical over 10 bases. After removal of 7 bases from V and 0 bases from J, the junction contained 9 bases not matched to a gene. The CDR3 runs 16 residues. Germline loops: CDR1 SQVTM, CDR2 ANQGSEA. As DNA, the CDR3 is TGCAGCGCAACCGGACTAGCGGTAAGCTCCTACAATGAGCAGTTCTTC. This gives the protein CSATGLAVSSYNEQFF.

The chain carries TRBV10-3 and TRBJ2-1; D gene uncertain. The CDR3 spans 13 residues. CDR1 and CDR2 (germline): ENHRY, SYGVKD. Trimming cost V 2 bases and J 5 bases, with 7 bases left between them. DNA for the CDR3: TGTGCCATCAGTGAGGATATTAACAATGAGCAGTTCTTC. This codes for CAISEDINNEQFF.

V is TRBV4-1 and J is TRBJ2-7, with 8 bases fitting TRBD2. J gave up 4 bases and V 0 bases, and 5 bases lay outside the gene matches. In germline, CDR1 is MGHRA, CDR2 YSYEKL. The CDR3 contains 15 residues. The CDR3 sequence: CASSQDGSGGYEQYF. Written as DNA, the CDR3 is TGCGCCAGCAGCCAAGATGGGAGCGGGGGATACGAGCAGTACTTC.

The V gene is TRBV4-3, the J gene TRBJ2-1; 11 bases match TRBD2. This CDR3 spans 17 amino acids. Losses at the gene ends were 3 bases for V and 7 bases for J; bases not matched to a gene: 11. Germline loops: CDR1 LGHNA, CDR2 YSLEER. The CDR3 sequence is CASSHGPGTSGKNEQFF. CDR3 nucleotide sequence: TGCGCCAGCAGCCATGGCCCCGGGACTAGCGGCAAGAATGAGCAGTTCTTC.

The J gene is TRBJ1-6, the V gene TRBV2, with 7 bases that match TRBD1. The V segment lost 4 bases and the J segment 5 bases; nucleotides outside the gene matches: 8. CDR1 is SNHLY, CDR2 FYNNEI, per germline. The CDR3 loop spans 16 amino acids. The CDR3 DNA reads TGTGCCAGCAGTGTAGGTGTCGGGACAGATAATTCACCCCTCCACTTT. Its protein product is CASSVGVGTDNSPLHF.

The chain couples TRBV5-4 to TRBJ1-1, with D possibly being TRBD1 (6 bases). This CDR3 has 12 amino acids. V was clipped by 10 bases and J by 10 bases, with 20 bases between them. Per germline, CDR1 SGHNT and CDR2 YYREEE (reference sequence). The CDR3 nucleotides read TGTGCCGGGGGAGAAACAGGGTCTATAGCTTTCTTT. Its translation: CAGGETGSIAFF.

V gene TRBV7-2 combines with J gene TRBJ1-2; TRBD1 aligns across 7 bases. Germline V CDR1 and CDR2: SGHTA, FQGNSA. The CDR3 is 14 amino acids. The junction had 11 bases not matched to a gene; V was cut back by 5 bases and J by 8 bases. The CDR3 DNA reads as TGTGCCAGCAGCCCCCAAGACAGGGTCGGGGGCTACACCTTC. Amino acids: CASSPQDRVGGYTF.

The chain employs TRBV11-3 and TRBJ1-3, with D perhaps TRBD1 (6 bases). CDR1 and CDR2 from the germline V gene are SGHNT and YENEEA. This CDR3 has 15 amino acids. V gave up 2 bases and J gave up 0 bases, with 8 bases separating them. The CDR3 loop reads CASSLQGPSGNTIYF. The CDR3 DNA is TGTGCCAGCAGCTTACAGGGGCCCTCTGGAAACACCATATATTTT.

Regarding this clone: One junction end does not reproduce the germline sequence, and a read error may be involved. CDR3 nucleotide sequence: TGTGCCAGCAGTCTAGGGACAGGGGCGATAGGATCTTTC. This gives the protein CASSLGTGAIGSF. The gene calls are TRBV2 and TRBJ1-2; 10 bases fit TRBD1. This CDR3 comprises 13 residues. The germline gives CDR1 SNHLY, CDR2 FYNNEI.

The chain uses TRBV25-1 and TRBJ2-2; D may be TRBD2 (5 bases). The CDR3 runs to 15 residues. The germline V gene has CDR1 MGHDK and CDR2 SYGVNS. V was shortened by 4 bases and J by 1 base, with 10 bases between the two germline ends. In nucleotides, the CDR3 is TGTGCCAGCAGTGGAGGACGGGGGAACACCGGGGAGCTGTTTTTT. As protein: CASSGGRGNTGELFF.

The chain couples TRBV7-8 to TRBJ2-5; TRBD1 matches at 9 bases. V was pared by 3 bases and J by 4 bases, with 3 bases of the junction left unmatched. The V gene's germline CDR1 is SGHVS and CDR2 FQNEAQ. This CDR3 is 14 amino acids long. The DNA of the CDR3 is TGTGCCAGCAGCTTCGGGACAGGGCCAGAGACCCAGTACTTC. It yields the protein CASSFGTGPETQYF.

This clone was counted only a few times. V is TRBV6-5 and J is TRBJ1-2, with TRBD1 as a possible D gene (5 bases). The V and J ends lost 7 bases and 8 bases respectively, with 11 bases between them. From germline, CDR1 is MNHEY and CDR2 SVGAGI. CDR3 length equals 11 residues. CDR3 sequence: CASIGGYGYTF. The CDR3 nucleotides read TGTGCCAGCATCGGGGGGTACGGCTACACCTTC.

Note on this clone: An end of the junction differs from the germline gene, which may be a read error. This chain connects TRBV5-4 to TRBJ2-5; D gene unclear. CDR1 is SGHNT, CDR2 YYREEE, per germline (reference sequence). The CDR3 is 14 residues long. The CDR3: CASSLAMTLEAQYF. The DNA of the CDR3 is TGTGCCAGCAGCTTGGCAATGACCCTAGAGGCCCAGTACTTC.

The CDR3 DNA sequence: TGCGCCAGCAGCCAAAGTATCGGACAGGGGTTTGCGGGCGGAAACACCATATATTTT. Translation: CASSQSIGQGFAGGNTIYF. The chain couples TRBV4-1 to TRBJ1-3, with 9 bases matching TRBD1. From germline, CDR1 is MGHRA and CDR2 YSYEKL. This CDR3 region has 19 residues. Trimming removed 2 bases from V and 4 bases from J; junction bases left unmatched: 15.